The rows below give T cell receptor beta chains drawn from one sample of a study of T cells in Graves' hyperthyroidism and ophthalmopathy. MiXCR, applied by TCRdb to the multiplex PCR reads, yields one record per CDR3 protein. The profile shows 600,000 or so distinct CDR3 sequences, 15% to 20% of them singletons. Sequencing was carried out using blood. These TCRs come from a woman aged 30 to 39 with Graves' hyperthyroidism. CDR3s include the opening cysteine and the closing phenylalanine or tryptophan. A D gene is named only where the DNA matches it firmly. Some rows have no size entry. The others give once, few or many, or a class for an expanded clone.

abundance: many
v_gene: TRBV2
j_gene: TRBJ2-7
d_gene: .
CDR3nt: TGTGCCAGCAGTGGAGACTCCTCCTACGAGCAGTACTTC
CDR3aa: CASSGDSSYEQYF

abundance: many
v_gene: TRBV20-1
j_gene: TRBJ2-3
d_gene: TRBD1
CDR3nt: TGCAGTGCCACACAGGGGGCCAACACAGATACGCAGTATTTT
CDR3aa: CSATQGANTDTQYF

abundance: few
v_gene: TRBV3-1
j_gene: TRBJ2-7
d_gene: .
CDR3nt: TGTGCCAGCAGCAAAGGGGCCCTTACAGGGTTCGTCCACGAGCAGTACTTC
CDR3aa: CASSKGALTGFVHEQYF

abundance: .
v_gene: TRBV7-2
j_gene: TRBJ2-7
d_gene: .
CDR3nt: TGTACCAGCAGCTCGGACTGGACTTACTACGAGCAGTACTTC
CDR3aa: CTSSSDWTYYEQYF

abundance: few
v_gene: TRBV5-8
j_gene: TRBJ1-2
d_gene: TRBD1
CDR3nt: TGTGCCAGCAGCTCCTTGGACAGGGTAGGGGGCTACACCTTC
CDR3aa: CASSSLDRVGGYTF

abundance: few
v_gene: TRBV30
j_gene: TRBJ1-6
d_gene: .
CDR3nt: TGTGCCTGGAATCCGGGTCACGCCAGCCCACCCCTCCACTTT
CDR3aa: CAWNPGHASPPLHF

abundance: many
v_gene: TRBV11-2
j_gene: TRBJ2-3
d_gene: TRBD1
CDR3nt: TGTGCCAGCAGCTCCGGGACAGGGTACGATACGCAGTATTTT
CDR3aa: CASSSGTGYDTQYF

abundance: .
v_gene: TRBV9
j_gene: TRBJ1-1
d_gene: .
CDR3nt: TGTGCCAGCAGCGTAATGGCGACCACTGAAGCTTTCTTT
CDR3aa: CASSVMATTEAFF

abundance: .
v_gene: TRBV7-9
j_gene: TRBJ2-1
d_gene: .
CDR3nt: TGTGCCTGCAGCTTAGGTGAAGGGAACAATGAGCAGTTCTTC
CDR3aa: CACSLGEGNNEQFF

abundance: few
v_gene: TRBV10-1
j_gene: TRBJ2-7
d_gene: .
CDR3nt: TGCGCCACAAGTAAGGATTCCTACGAGCAGTACTTC
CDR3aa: CATSKDSYEQYF

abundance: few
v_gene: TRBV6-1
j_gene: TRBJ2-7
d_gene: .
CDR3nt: TGTGCCAGCAGTGAAGTTAACAGCATTTACGAGCAGTACTTC
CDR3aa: CASSEVNSIYEQYF

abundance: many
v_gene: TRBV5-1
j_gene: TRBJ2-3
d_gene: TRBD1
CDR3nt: TGCGCCAGCAAGGCAGGGGGAAGGACAGATACGCAGTATTTT
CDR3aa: CASKAGGRTDTQYF

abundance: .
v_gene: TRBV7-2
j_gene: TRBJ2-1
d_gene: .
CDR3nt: TGTGCCAGCAGCTTAGCGGTTTTAAGAGACAATGAGCAGTTCTTC
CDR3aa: CASSLAVLRDNEQFF

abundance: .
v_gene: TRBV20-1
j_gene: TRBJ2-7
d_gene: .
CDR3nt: TGCAGTGCTAGGGCAAGTCAGGGGGGATTATCCTACGAGCAGTACTTC
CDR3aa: CSARASQGGLSYEQYF

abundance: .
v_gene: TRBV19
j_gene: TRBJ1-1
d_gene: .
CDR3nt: TGTGCCAGTAGCCCCTCGGGGGGTGCGGGCACTGAAGCTTTCTTT
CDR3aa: CASSPSGGAGTEAFF